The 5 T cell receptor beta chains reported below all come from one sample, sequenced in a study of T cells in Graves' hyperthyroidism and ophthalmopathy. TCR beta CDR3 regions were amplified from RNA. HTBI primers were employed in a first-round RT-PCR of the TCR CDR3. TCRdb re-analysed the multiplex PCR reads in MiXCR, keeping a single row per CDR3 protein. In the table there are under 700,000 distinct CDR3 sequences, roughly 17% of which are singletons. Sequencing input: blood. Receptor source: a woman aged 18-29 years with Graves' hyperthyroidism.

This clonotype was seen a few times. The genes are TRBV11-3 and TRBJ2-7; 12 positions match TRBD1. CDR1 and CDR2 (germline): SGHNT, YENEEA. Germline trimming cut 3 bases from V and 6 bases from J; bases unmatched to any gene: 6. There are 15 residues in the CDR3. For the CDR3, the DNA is TGTGCCAGCAGCTTCGGTGGGACAGGGGGCGCCGAGCAGTACTTC. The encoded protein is CASSFGGTGGAEQYF.

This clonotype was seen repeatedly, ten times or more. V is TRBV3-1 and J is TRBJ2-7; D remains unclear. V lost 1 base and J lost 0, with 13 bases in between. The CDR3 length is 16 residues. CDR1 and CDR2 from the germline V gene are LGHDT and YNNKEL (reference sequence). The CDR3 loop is CASSQGGVGSSYEQYF. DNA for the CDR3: TGTGCCAGCAGCCAAGGAGGTGTAGGTAGCTCCTACGAGCAGTACTTC.

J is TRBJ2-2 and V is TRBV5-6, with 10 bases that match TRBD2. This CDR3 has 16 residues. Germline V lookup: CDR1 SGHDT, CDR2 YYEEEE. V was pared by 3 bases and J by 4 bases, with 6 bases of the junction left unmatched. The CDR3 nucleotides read TGTGCCAGCAGCTCACTAGCGGGGTGGCGCACCGGGGAGCTGTTTTTT. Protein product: CASSSLAGWRTGELFF.

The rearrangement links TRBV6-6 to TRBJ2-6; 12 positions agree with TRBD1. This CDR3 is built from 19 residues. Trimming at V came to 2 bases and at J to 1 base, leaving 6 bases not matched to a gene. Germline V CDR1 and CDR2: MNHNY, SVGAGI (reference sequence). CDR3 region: CASSYLGQGATSGANVLTF. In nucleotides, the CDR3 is TGTGCCAGCAGTTACCTGGGACAGGGGGCGACATCTGGGGCCAACGTCCTGACTTTC.

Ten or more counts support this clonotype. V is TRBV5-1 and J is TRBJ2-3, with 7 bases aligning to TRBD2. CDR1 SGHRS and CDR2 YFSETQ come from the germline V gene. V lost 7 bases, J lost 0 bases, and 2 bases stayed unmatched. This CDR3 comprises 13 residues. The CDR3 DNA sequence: TGCGCCAGCGGAGCGGGGAGCACAGATACGCAGTATTTT. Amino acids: CASGAGSTDTQYF.